What follows are 24 T cell receptor beta chains derived from one specimen sequenced in a study of cytomegalovirus exposure and HLA in healthy donors. TCRdb keeps only in-frame clones here, not all; method: immunoSEQ multiplex PCR. The sample has 150,000 to 200,000 clones, around four fifths seen once; the top ten hold 2% to 2.5%. Sequencing was done on a sample of PBMCs. Source of these receptors: a man younger than 40 in good health and CMV-seropositive.

This chain connects TRBV7-2 to TRBJ1-2; 8 bases line up with TRBD1. Germline CDR1 is SGHTA and CDR2 is FQGNSA. The CDR3 runs 13 residues. Trimming took 3 bases from V and 8 from J; bases not matched to a gene: 5. The CDR3 sequence: CASSFGQGDGYTF. The CDR3 nucleotides are TGTGCCAGCAGCTTTGGACAGGGAGACGGCTACACCTTC.

The rearrangement joins TRBV20-1 to TRBJ2-1; D remains unclear. Trimming pared 3 bases from V and 3 bases from J, leaving 3 bases between. Germline CDR1 and CDR2: DFQATT and SNEGSKA (reference sequence). This CDR3 is 11 amino acids long. The CDR3 nucleotides are TGCAGTGCTAGTTACTACAATGAGCAGTTCTTC. It encodes CSASYYNEQFF.

J is TRBJ2-7 and V is TRBV4-1; 10 bases are a match to TRBD2. The CDR3 has 15 residues. Germline V gives CDR1 MGHRA, CDR2 YSYEKL. J gave up 4 bases and V 3 bases, and 6 bases lay outside the gene matches. CDR3 bases: TGCGCCAGCAGCCAGACGGGACTAGCGTTTTACGAGCAGTACTTC. Translating gives CASSQTGLAFYEQYF.

This clone was seen more than once but under ten times. V usage is TRBV10-3 and J usage is TRBJ1-2, with TRBD1 matching over 7 bases. Losses at the gene ends were 0 bases for V and 0 bases for J; bases not matched to a gene: 4. The V gene's germline CDR1 is ENHRY and CDR2 SYGVKD. The CDR3 is made up of 16 amino acids. CDR3 in DNA: TGTGCCATCAGTGAGTCGTTGACAGGGACTAACTATGGCTACACCTTC. It yields the protein CAISESLTGTNYGYTF.

This chain uses TRBV11-3 with TRBJ2-7; 8 bases agree with TRBD1. The CDR3 length is 13 residues. Trimming took 9 bases from V and 5 from J; bases not matched to a gene: 9. Germline lookup yields CDR1 SGHNT and CDR2 YENEEA. Here the CDR3 reads CARLQGARDEQYF. The DNA of the CDR3 is TGTGCCAGGTTGCAGGGGGCGCGGGACGAGCAGTACTTC.

The chain joins TRBV18 to TRBJ1-3; D uncertain. Trimming stripped 4 bases from V and 0 bases from J, with 10 bases between. Per the germline V gene, CDR1 is KGHSH and CDR2 is LQKENI. The CDR3 length is 15 residues. The CDR3 spells CASSRGPSSGNTIYF. The CDR3 DNA reads as TGTGCCAGCTCACGCGGTCCCAGCTCTGGAAACACCATATATTTT.

Here the CDR3 DNA reads TGTGCCAGCAGCTTGACCGGGACAAATAATGAGCAGTTCTTC. Amino acid sequence: CASSLTGTNNEQFF. The gene calls are TRBV11-3 and TRBJ2-1; possible D gene TRBD1, 6 bases. The V end was cut by 3 bases, the J end by 7 bases, with 13 bases between. Germline CDR1 is SGHNT and CDR2 is YENEEA. CDR3 size: 14 residues.

This chain joins TRBV27 and TRBJ1-1, with D possibly matching TRBD1 (5 bases). Germline loops: CDR1 MNHEY, CDR2 SMNVEV (reference sequence). The CDR3 is 16 residues long. V lost 5 bases and J lost 1, with 17 bases in between. The CDR3 DNA reads as TGTGCCAGCAGTCCCTATACAGGCGCGGAGAACACTGAAGCTTTCTTT. Residues: CASSPYTGAENTEAFF.

The chain recombines TRBV19 with TRBJ1-5, with TRBD1 matching over 8 bases. CDR3 length: 14 amino acids. Per germline, CDR1 LNHDA and CDR2 SQIVND (reference sequence). V trimming: 10 bases; J trimming: 0 bases; junction bases outside the gene matches: 5. CDR3 coding DNA: TGTGCCACCCGGACAGGGTATAGCAATCAGCCCCAGCATTTT. This encodes CATRTGYSNQPQHF.

The chain's CDR3 is CASSRAGRSTDTQYF. DNA of the CDR3: TGTGCCAGCAGTCGAGCGGGGCGAAGCACAGATACGCAGTATTTT. The chain has TRBV6-5 and TRBJ2-3, with 7 bases lining up with TRBD2. V was clipped by 5 bases and J by 0 bases; unmatched bases: 5. Germline V gene data show CDR1 as MNHEY and CDR2 as SVGAGI. CDR3 length equals 15 residues.

V gene TRBV18 combines with J gene TRBJ2-3; weak D call: TRBD2 (6 bases). Germline loops: CDR1 KGHSH, CDR2 LQKENI. Trimming left V 2 bases short and J 6 bases short, with 6 bases between. CDR3 length: 12 residues. The CDR3 sequence: CASSPGRDTQYF. The DNA of the CDR3 is TGTGCCAGCTCACCAGGGAGGGATACGCAGTATTTT. The variable domain in full, completed from reference TRBV18 and TRBJ2-3, reads NAGVMQNPRHLVRRRGQEARLRCSPMKGHSHVYWYRQLPEEGLKFMVYLQKENIIDESGMPKERFSAEFPKEGPSILRIQQVVRGDSAAYFCASSPGRDTQYFGPGTRLTVL.

The rearrangement links TRBV10-1 to TRBJ2-5; D is perhaps TRBD1 (7 bases). CDR1 and CDR2 (germline): WNHNN, SYGVQD (reference sequence). This CDR3 has 12 residues. V was pared by 3 bases and J by 9 bases, with 11 bases between. CDR3 in amino acids: CASSEPGGSQYF. CDR3 in DNA: TGCGCCAGCAGTGAACCAGGGGGGTCCCAGTACTTC.

The genes are TRBV19 and TRBJ1-2; 8 bases are shared with TRBD1. The CDR3 is 15 residues long. V lost 5 bases to trimming and J lost 2 bases; unmatched junction nucleotides: 7. CDR1 LNHDA and CDR2 SQIVND come from the germline V gene (reference sequence). CDR3 in amino acids: CASSLGGQDNYGYTF. CDR3 in DNA: TGTGCCAGTAGTCTGGGGGGACAGGACAACTATGGCTACACCTTC.

CDR3 protein: CASARAGQAYNEQFF. The CDR3 DNA is TGTGCCAGTGCGCGTGCGGGACAGGCCTACAATGAGCAGTTCTTC. The chain couples TRBV6-6 to TRBJ2-1, with 8 nucleotides matching TRBD1. The CDR3 sequence is 15 residues long. V lost 9 bases to trimming and J lost 2 bases; unmatched junction nucleotides: 9. Germline V gene lookup returns CDR1 MNHNY and CDR2 SVGAGI (reference sequence).

The chain employs TRBV5-6 and TRBJ2-1; D is undetermined. The V gene lost 4 bases and the J gene lost 0 bases, with 14 bases spanning the gap. Germline values: CDR1 SGHDT, CDR2 YYEEEE. The CDR3 runs 16 residues. CDR3 in DNA: TGTGCCAGCAGCCACAACAATTTTATCTCCTACAATGAGCAGTTCTTC. This codes for CASSHNNFISYNEQFF. The full variable domain, completed using reference TRBV5-6 and TRBJ2-1, is DAGVTQSPTHLIKTRGQQVTLRCSPKSGHDTVSWYQQALGQGPQFIFQYYEEEERQRGNFPDRFSGHQFPNYSSELNVNALLLGDSALYLCASSHNNFISYNEQFFGPGTRLTVL.

The chain has TRBV13 and TRBJ2-5; 7 bases agree with TRBD1. CDR3 length equals 13 residues. CDR1 is PRHDT, CDR2 FYEKMQ, per germline (reference sequence). The J segment lost 7 bases and the V segment lost 2 bases, leaving 4 bases of the junction unmatched. The CDR3 DNA reads TGTGCCAGCAGCTTACAGGGGGAAGTGACCCAGTACTTC. It codes for CASSLQGEVTQYF. Looking up the rest from reference TRBV13 and TRBJ2-5 gives the full variable domain: AAGVIQSPRHLIKEKRETATLKCYPIPRHDTVYWYQQGPGQDPQFLISFYEKMQSDKGSIPDRFSAQQFSDYHSELNMSSLELGDSALYFCASSLQGEVTQYFGPGTRLLVL.

V and J are TRBV7-2 and TRBJ2-2; 10 bases line up with TRBD1. The CDR3 runs 16 residues. Per germline, CDR1 SGHTA and CDR2 FQGNSA. V lost 5 bases and J lost 4; bases outside the gene matches: 7. CDR3 residues: CASSLRTGGRTGELFF. CDR3 DNA sequence: TGTGCCAGCAGCCTCCGGACAGGGGGTCGCACCGGGGAGCTGTTTTTT.

V gene TRBV4-3 combines with J gene TRBJ2-5; 9 bases line up with TRBD2. The V gene's germline CDR1 is LGHNA and CDR2 YSLEER. The CDR3 covers 16 residues. The V gene end was trimmed by 0 bases and the J gene end by 5 bases; junction bases not matched to a gene: 7. Written as DNA, the CDR3 is TGCGCCAGCAGCCAAGATGGAGCGGGGGGTTCGGAGACCCAGTACTTC. Translated, it gives CASSQDGAGGSETQYF.

The table lists this clone with many counts. The rearrangement joins TRBV7-2 to TRBJ1-1; D gene unclear. CDR1 and CDR2 from the germline V gene are SGHTA and FQGNSA. This CDR3 region has 14 residues. Trimming pared 3 bases from V and 1 base from J, leaving 9 bases between. In nucleotides, the CDR3 is TGTGCCAGCAGCTTCGGGTCGGCGAACACTGAAGCTTTCTTT. This gives the protein CASSFGSANTEAFF.

The chain carries TRBV18 and TRBJ1-2; 10 nucleotides match TRBD1. CDR1 and CDR2 from the germline V gene are KGHSH and LQKENI. The CDR3 covers 14 residues. V trimming: 4 bases; J trimming: 8 bases; junction bases outside the gene matches: 7. CDR3 sequence (DNA): TGTGCCAGCTCACTACGACAGGGGGCAGACGGCTACACCTTC. It yields the protein CASSLRQGADGYTF. Drawing the rest from reference TRBV18 and TRBJ1-2, the complete variable domain is NAGVMQNPRHLVRRRGQEARLRCSPMKGHSHVYWYRQLPEEGLKFMVYLQKENIIDESGMPKERFSAEFPKEGPSILRIQQVVRGDSAAYFCASSLRQGADGYTFGSGTRLTVV.

V usage is TRBV7-2 and J usage is TRBJ1-2, with 8 bases fitting TRBD1. Germline CDR1 and CDR2: SGHTA and FQGNSA. This CDR3 spans 16 amino acids. Trimming at V came to 2 bases and at J to 0 bases, leaving 5 bases not matched to a gene. DNA of the CDR3: TGTGCCAGCAGCTTACCGACAGGGGCTCCTAACTATGGCTACACCTTC. Its protein product is CASSLPTGAPNYGYTF.

The CDR3 loop is CASSQQDYTDTQYF. The CDR3 nucleotides read TGTGCCAGCTCACAACAGGATTACACAGATACGCAGTATTTT. The chain has TRBV18 and TRBJ2-3; the D gene is possibly TRBD1 (5 bases). Germline values: CDR1 KGHSH, CDR2 LQKENI. The length of the CDR3 is 14 residues. Trimming cost V 4 bases and J 2 bases, with 10 bases left between them.

This rearrangement joins TRBV6-5 to TRBJ1-1; 11 nucleotides agree with TRBD1. Trimming at V came to 4 bases and at J to 4 bases, leaving 2 bases not matched to a gene. The CDR3 has 14 residues. Per germline, CDR1 MNHEY and CDR2 SVGAGI. The CDR3 bases are TGTGCCAGCAGTTTCGGACAGGGGGCCACTGAAGCTTTCTTT. Encoded protein: CASSFGQGATEAFF.

V usage is TRBV11-2 and J usage is TRBJ2-7; the match to TRBD1 covers 10 bases. The CDR3 is 16 amino acids. Germline CDR1 SGHAT, CDR2 FQNNGV. The V segment lost 5 bases and the J segment 4 bases; nucleotides outside the gene matches: 11. DNA for the CDR3: TGTGCCAGCAGCGATATAACCGGGACAGGGGAGTACGAGCAGTACTTC. Translation gives CASSDITGTGEYEQYF.